These 10 T cell receptor beta chains were all obtained from the same sample, sequenced in a study of T cell responses to AZD1222 COVID-19 vaccine. Data came from immunoSEQ multiplex PCR; TCRdb stores just in-frame clones and leaves some out. The repertoire holds roughly 130,000 clones, with 70% to 90% as singletons. This material consisted of peripheral blood, taken on day 0 of AZD1222 vaccination. Every receptor here comes from an adult in good health.

V usage is TRBV19 and J usage is TRBJ1-6; no reliable D call. V was pared by 7 bases and J by 2 bases, with 3 bases between. Germline V gene data show CDR1 as LNHDA and CDR2 as SQIVND (reference sequence). CDR3 length: 12 amino acids. CDR3 coding DNA: TGTGCCAGTAACACCTATAATTCACCCCTCCACTTT. Translating gives CASNTYNSPLHF. Together with reference TRBV19 and TRBJ1-6, the CDR3 gives the full variable domain: DGGITQSPKYLFRKEGQNVTLSCEQNLNHDAMYWYRQDPGQGLRLIYYSQIVNDFQKGDIAEGYSVSREKKESFPLTVTSAQKNPTAFYLCASNTYNSPLHFGNGTRLTVT.

V and J are TRBV6-5 and TRBJ1-1; a possible D gene is TRBD1 (5 bases). CDR3 size: 14 residues. The germline V gene has CDR1 MNHEY and CDR2 SVGAGI. V was pared by 4 bases and J by 0 bases, with 9 bases between. The CDR3 coding sequence is TGTGCCAGCAGTTGGGGGGTATTGAACACTGAAGCTTTCTTT. Translated, it gives CASSWGVLNTEAFF.

The V call is TRBV3-1 (or the pseudogene TRBV3-2), the J call TRBJ2-2; D possibly matches TRBD1 or TRBD2 (5 bases each). V lost 0 bases and J lost 5, with 13 bases in between. The CDR3 contains 16 residues. Per germline, CDR1 LGHDT and CDR2 YNNKEL (reference sequence). The CDR3 DNA reads as TGTGCCAGCAGCCAAGATGGGCCTGGGGGTACCGGGGAGCTGTTTTTT. Its protein is CASSQDGPGGTGELFF.

The chain employs TRBV11-3 and TRBJ1-1, with TRBD1 as a possible D gene (6 bases). CDR3 length: 13 residues. Germline V gene data show CDR1 as SGHNT and CDR2 as YENEEA. Trimming took off 1 base at V and 4 bases at J, with 7 bases between the two ends. The CDR3: CASSLGGATEAFF. CDR3 DNA sequence: TGTGCCAGCAGCTTAGGGGGGGCCACTGAAGCTTTCTTT.

This chain uses TRBV11-3 with TRBJ2-3; no clear D. CDR1 is SGHNT and CDR2 is YENEEA in the germline V gene. Trimming pared 7 bases from V and 5 bases from J, leaving 13 bases between. CDR3 size: 13 residues. CDR3: CASTFPPGDTQYF. CDR3 DNA: TGTGCCAGCACCTTTCCGCCGGGAGATACGCAGTATTTT.

The rearrangement links TRBV3-1 (or the pseudogene TRBV3-2) to TRBJ2-7; D assignment may be TRBD1 or TRBD2 (5 bases each). With 1 base removed from V and 5 bases from J, the gap between germline ends came to 18 bases. There are 16 residues in the CDR3. From germline, CDR1 is LGHDT and CDR2 YNNKEL (reference sequence). CDR3 DNA: TGTGCCAGCAGCCAAGGTTTTGGGACCTCTCCGGACGAGCAGTACTTC. Protein sequence: CASSQGFGTSPDEQYF.

V is TRBV5-4 and J is TRBJ2-2, with D tentatively TRBD1 or TRBD2 (6 bases each). Germline V gene sequence: CDR1 SGHNT, CDR2 YYREEE (reference sequence). The CDR3 has 15 amino acids. The V end lost 0 bases, the J end lost 4 bases, and 10 bases lay between the germline ends. The CDR3: CASSLVQGGTGELFF. In DNA form, the CDR3 reads TGTGCCAGCAGCTTGGTACAGGGAGGCACCGGGGAGCTGTTTTTT.

This clone was seen only once. The rearrangement links TRBV30 to TRBJ1-2, with a possible D match to TRBD1 (5 bases). This CDR3 contains 11 residues. The germline V gene has CDR1 GTSNPN and CDR2 SVGIG (reference sequence). V lost 7 bases and J lost 8, with 14 bases in between. The DNA for the CDR3 is TGTGCCTTCCTCGGGACTAGGGGCTACACCTTC. It yields the protein CAFLGTRGYTF.

The J gene is TRBJ1-1, the V gene TRBV30; D call uncertain. The CDR3 is 14 residues long. The V end lost 1 base, the J end lost 3 bases, and 12 bases lay between the germline ends. Germline-derived CDR1 and CDR2 are GTSNPN and SVGIG (reference sequence). The CDR3: CAWSAGLSDTEAFF. In nucleotides, the CDR3 is TGTGCCTGGAGTGCGGGCCTTTCGGACACTGAAGCTTTCTTT.

The chain couples TRBV11-3 to TRBJ2-7; a weak D match, TRBD2 (5 bases). From germline, CDR1 is SGHNT and CDR2 YENEEA. The V end was cut by 5 bases, the J end by 3 bases, with 14 bases between. The CDR3 has 14 residues. CDR3 residues: CASSLQAGNYEQYF. CDR3 nucleotide sequence: TGTGCCAGCAGCCTCCAGGCGGGCAACTACGAGCAGTACTTC.